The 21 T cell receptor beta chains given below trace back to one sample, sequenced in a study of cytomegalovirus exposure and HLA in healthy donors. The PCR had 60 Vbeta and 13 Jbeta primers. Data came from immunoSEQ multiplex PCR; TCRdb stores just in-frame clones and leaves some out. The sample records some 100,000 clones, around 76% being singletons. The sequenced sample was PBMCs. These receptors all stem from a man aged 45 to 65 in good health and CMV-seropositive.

CDR3 protein: CASSSGQDYTF. The CDR3 DNA follows: TGTGCCAGCAGCAGCGGACAGGACTACACCTTC. The rearrangement joins TRBV11-2 to TRBJ1-2; 7 positions agree with TRBD1. Germline V CDR1 and CDR2: SGHAT, FQNNGV. Germline trimming cut 5 bases from V and 10 bases from J; bases unmatched to any gene: 4. The CDR3 contains 11 residues.

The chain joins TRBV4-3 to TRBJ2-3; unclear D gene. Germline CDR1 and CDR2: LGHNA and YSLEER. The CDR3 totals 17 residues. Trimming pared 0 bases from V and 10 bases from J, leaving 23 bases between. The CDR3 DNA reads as TGCGCCAGCAGCCAAGATCTTGTGGGCCCTCCCAGCTCATCGCAGTATTTT. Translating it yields CASSQDLVGPPSSSQYF.

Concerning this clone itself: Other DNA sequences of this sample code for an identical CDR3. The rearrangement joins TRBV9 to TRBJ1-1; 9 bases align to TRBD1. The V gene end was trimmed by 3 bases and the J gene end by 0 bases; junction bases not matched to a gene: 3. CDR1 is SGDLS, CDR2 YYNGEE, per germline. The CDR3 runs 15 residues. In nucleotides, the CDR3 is TGTGCCAGCAGCGGGGGGACAGGGTTGAACACTGAAGCTTTCTTT. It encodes CASSGGTGLNTEAFF.

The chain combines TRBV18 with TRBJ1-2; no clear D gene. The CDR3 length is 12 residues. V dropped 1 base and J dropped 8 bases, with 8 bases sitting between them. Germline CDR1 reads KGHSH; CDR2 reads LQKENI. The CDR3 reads CASSPQEPGYTF. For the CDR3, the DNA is TGTGCCAGCTCACCACAAGAGCCCGGCTACACCTTC. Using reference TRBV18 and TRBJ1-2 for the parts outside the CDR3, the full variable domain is NAGVMQNPRHLVRRRGQEARLRCSPMKGHSHVYWYRQLPEEGLKFMVYLQKENIIDESGMPKERFSAEFPKEGPSILRIQQVVRGDSAAYFCASSPQEPGYTFGSGTRLTVV.

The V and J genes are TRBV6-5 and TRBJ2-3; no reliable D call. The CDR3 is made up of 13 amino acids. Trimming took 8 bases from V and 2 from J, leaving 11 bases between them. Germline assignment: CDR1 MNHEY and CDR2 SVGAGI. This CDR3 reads CASGQAVTDTQYF. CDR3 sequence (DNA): TGTGCCAGCGGCCAGGCAGTCACAGATACGCAGTATTTT.

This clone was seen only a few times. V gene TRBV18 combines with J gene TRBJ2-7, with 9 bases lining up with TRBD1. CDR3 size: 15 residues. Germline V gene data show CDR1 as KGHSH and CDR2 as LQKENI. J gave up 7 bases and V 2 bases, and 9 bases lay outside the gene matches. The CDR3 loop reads CASSPTPGQGGEQYF. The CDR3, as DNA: TGTGCCAGCTCACCAACCCCGGGACAGGGAGGGGAGCAGTACTTC.

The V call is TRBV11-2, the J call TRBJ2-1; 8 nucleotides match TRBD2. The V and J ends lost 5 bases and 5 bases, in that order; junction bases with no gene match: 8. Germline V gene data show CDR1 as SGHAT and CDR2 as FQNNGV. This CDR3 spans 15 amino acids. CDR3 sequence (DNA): TGTGCCAGCAGCCCCCTCCGGGGGGGGCACAATGAGCAGTTCTTC. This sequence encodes CASSPLRGGHNEQFF.

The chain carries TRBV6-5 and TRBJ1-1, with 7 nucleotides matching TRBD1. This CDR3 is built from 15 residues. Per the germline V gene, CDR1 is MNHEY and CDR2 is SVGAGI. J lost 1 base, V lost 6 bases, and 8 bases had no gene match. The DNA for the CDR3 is TGTGCCAGCAGAATAGACAGGGTTGAGAACACTGAAGCTTTCTTT. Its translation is CASRIDRVENTEAFF.

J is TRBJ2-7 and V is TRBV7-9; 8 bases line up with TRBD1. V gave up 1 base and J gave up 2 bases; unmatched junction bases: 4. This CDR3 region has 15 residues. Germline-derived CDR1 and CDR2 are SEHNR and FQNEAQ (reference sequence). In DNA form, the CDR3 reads TGTGCCAGCAGCTTAGGGACAGGGCGGGCCTACGAGCAGTACTTC. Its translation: CASSLGTGRAYEQYF.

CDR3: CASSFSGTGPYEQYF. The CDR3 DNA reads TGTGCCAGCAGCTTCTCCGGGACAGGGCCCTACGAGCAGTACTTC. The chain uses TRBV5-5 and TRBJ2-7, with 9 nucleotides matching TRBD1. V trimming: 2 bases; J trimming: 2 bases; junction bases outside the gene matches: 5. The CDR3 is 15 residues long. Germline V lookup: CDR1 SGHKS, CDR2 YYEKEE (reference sequence).

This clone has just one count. The CDR3 reads CALTETGYNEQFF. The DNA of the CDR3 is TGTGCCTTGACCGAGACAGGCTACAATGAGCAGTTCTTC. The V gene is TRBV2, the J gene TRBJ2-1; tentative D call: TRBD1 (6 bases). V lost 11 bases, J lost 3 bases, and 14 bases lay in between. The CDR3 runs to 13 residues. Per germline, CDR1 SNHLY and CDR2 FYNNEI.

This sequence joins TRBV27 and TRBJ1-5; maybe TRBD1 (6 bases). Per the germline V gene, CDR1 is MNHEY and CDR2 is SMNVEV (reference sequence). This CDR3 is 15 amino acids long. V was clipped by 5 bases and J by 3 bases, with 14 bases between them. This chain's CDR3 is CASSITGWNNQPQHF. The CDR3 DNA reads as TGTGCCAGCAGTATTACAGGGTGGAACAATCAGCCCCAGCATTTT.

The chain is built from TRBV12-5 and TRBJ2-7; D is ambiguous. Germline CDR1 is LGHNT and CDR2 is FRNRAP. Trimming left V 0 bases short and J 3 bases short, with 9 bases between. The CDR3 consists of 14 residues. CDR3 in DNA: TGTGCTAGTGGTTTGGTGGGCGTAAACTACGAGCAGTACTTC. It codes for CASGLVGVNYEQYF.

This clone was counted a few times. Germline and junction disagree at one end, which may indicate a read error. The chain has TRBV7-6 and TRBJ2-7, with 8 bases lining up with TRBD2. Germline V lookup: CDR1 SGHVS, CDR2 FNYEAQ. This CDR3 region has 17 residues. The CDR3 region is CASSLAQLAEGSYEQYF. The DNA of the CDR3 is TGTGCCAGCAGCCTAGCCCAACTAGCGGAGGGGTCCTACGAGCAGTACTTC.

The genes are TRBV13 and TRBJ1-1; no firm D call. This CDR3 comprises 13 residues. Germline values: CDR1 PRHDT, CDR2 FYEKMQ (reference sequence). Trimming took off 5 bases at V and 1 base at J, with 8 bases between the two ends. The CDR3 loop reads CASSEGQNTEAFF. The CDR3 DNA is TGTGCCAGCAGCGAGGGCCAGAACACTGAAGCTTTCTTT.

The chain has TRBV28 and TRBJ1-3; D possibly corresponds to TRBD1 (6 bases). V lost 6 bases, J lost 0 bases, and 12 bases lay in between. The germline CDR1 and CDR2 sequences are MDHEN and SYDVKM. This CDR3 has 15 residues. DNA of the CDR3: TGTGCCAGCAGCCCAACAGGGTCCTCTGGAAACACCATATATTTT. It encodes CASSPTGSSGNTIYF.

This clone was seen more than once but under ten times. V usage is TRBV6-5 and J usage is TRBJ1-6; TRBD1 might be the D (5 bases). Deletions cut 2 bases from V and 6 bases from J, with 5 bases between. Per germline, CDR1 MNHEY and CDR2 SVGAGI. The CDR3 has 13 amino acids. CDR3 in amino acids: CASSYDSNSPLHF. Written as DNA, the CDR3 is TGTGCCAGCAGTTACGACAGTAATTCACCCCTCCACTTT.

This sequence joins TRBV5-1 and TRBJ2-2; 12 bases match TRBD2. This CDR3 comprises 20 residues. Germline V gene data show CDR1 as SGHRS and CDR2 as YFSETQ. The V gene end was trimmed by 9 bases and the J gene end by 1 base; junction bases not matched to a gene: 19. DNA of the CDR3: TGCGCCACCAAAGGAAGTCGGCTAGCGGGAGGGGGCGAGAACACCGGGGAGCTGTTTTTT. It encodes CATKGSRLAGGGENTGELFF.

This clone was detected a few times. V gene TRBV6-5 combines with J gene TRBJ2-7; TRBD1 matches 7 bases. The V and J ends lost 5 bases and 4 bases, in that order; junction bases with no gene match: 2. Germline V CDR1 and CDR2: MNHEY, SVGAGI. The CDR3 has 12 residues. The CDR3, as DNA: TGTGCCAGCAGTCGGGACAGATACGAGCAGTACTTC. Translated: CASSRDRYEQYF.

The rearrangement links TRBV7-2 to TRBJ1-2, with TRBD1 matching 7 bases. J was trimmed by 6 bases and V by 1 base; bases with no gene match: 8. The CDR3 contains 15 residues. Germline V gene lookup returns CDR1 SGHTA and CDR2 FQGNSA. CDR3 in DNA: TGTGCCAGCAGCTTAGTAAAAGGGGGCGCACATGGCTACACCTTC. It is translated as CASSLVKGGAHGYTF.

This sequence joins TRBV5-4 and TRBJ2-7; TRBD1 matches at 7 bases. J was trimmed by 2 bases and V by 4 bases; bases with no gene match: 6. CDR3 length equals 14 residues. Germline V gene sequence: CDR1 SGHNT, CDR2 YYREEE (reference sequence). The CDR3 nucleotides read TGTGCCAGCAGCCTGCGGACAGGCGCCTACGAGCAGTACTTC. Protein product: CASSLRTGAYEQYF.